These 6 T cell receptor beta chains share one sample of origin, sequenced in a study of CD8+ T cells in alopecia areata. Once RNA had been extracted, it was reverse transcribed into cDNA to act as the sequencing template. Assay: immunoSEQ multiplex PCR; the TCRdb copy retains only in-frame clones and omits some. This sample has about 180,000 clones, with over 55% found just once. This specimen consisted of CD4+ T cells sorted from blood, obtained at week 0. These TCRs come from a human donor with alopecia areata.

This CDR3 is CSVEGVQGLGEQYF. CDR3 in DNA: TGCAGCGTTGAAGGTGTACAGGGGTTGGGTGAGCAGTACTTC. The chain carries TRBV29-1 and TRBJ2-7; 7 nucleotides match TRBD1. There are 14 residues in the CDR3. Germline V gene data show CDR1 as SQVTM and CDR2 as ANQGSEA. The V gene end was trimmed by 1 base and the J gene end by 7 bases; junction bases not matched to a gene: 10.

A note on this clone: A read error may account for a junction end that differs from germline. V and J are TRBV4-3 and TRBJ2-7; D unclear. The germline CDR1 and CDR2 sequences are LGHNA and YSLEER. The CDR3 is 13 residues long. CDR3 in DNA: TGCGCCAGCAGCCAAGATATTGGCCTCGACGTCCTCTTC. As protein: CASSQDIGLDVLF.

The rearrangement links TRBV2 to TRBJ2-1, with 8 bases matching TRBD2. CDR1 is SNHLY and CDR2 is FYNNEI in the germline V gene. V dropped 5 bases and J dropped 6; count of bases not matched to a gene: 12. The CDR3 is made up of 16 amino acids. The CDR3 is CASSPPGLGISNEQFF. The CDR3 coding sequence is TGTGCCAGCAGTCCTCCGGGACTAGGAATTAGCAATGAGCAGTTCTTC.

V is TRBV7-7 and J is TRBJ1-1; D uncertain. Germline CDR1 and CDR2: SSHAT and FNYEAQ (reference sequence). This CDR3 spans 13 amino acids. V lost 5 bases to trimming and J lost 0 bases, with 7 bases between them. In DNA, the CDR3 is TGTGCCAGCAGCCCGCTACTGAACACTGAAGCTTTCTTT. Its protein is CASSPLLNTEAFF.

The chain couples TRBV29-1 to TRBJ2-1; TRBD2 matches at 11 bases. Germline V gives CDR1 SQVTM, CDR2 ANQGSEA. CDR3 length: 15 amino acids. The trim removed 6 bases at V and 1 base at J, leaving 5 bases unmatched. CDR3 sequence: CSVGLAGGSYNEQFF. The CDR3 DNA follows: TGCAGCGTCGGACTAGCGGGCGGGTCCTACAATGAGCAGTTCTTC.

The table lists this clone with a few counts. The genes are TRBV7-2 and TRBJ1-1; 12 nucleotides line up with TRBD1. Germline-derived CDR1 and CDR2 are SGHTA and FQGNSA. The junction had 11 bases not matched to a gene; V was cut back by 7 bases and J by 5 bases. The CDR3 covers 16 residues. CDR3 nucleotide sequence: TGTGCCAGCAACCAAGCCGGGACAGGGGGCGGGACTGAAGCTTTCTTT. Residues: CASNQAGTGGGTEAFF.